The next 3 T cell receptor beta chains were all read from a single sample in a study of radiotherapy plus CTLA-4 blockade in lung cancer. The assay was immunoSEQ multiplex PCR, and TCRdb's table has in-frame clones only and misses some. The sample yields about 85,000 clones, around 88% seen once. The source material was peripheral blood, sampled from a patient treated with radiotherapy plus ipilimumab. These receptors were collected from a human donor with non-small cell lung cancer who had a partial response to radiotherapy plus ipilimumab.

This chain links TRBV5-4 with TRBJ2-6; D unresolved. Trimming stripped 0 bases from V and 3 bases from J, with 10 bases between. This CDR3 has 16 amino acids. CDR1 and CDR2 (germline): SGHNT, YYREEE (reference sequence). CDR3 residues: CASSLVVLSGANVLTF. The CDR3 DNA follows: TGTGCCAGCAGCTTGGTGGTTCTAAGTGGGGCCAACGTCCTGACTTTC. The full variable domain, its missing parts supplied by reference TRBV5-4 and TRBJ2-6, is ETGVTQSPTHLIKTRGQQVTLRCSSQSGHNTVSWYQQALGQGPQFIFQYYREEENGRGNFPPRFSGLQFPNYSSELNVNALELDDSALYLCASSLVVLSGANVLTFGAGSRLTVL.

CDR3 region: CASSLSGGANYEQYF. CDR3 bases: TGTGCCAGCAGCTTATCTGGGGGCGCGAACTACGAGCAGTACTTC. V usage is TRBV7-9 and J usage is TRBJ2-7; tentatively, D is TRBD1 (6 bases). Trimming left V 2 bases short and J 3 bases short, with 14 bases between. CDR3 length: 15 amino acids. Germline V lookup: CDR1 SEHNR, CDR2 FQNEAQ (reference sequence).

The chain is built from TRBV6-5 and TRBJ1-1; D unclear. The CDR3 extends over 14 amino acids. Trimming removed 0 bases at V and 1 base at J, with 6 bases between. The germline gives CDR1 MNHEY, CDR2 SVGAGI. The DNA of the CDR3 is TGTGCCAGCAGTTACTCATGGCAGAACACTGAAGCTTTCTTT. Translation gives CASSYSWQNTEAFF.